This T cell receptor (beta chain) was captured by sequencing in a study of blood T cell repertoires in COVID-19. The protocol was immunoSEQ multiplex PCR, while the TCRdb copy is restricted to in-frame clones and leaves out a portion. The sample consists of about 32,000 clones, 93% of them appearing once. V gave up 2 bases and J gave up 6 bases, with 11 bases separating them. The CDR3 covers 13 residues. Germline CDR1 MNHEY, CDR2 SVGAGI. Input material: peripheral blood. The TCR comes from a male donor with active COVID-19. This sequence joins TRBV6-5 and TRBJ2-7; D unclear. This chain's CDR3 is CASSYGIEAEQYF. The CDR3 bases are TGTGCCAGCAGTTACGGTATAGAAGCCGAGCAGTACTTC.